This T cell receptor beta chain was sequenced for a study of blood T cell repertoires in COVID-19. Study overall: Both acute and convalescent COVID-19 samples were obtained from the United States, Italy and Spain. PBMCs, B-cell-depleted T cells, or T cells provided the cDNA or gDNA that made up the material.

CDR1 and CDR2 from the germline V gene are SGHRS and YFSETQ. The V end was cut by 2 bases, the J end by 5 bases, with 8 bases between. CDR3 size: 13 residues. Authors' methods: Cell counts per sample came from amplifying reference gene primers. The protocol was immunoSEQ multiplex PCR, while the TCRdb copy is restricted to in-frame clones and leaves out a portion. For V, J and clone size, that table is used; D and trimming come from the DNA. Among roughly 65,000 clones listed, around 80% were seen once. Source material: peripheral blood. The V call is TRBV5-1, the J call TRBJ1-5, with D unclear. The TCR originated in an elderly man with acute or convalescent COVID-19. CDR3 in amino acids: CASSLERDQPQHF. CDR3 coding DNA: TGCGCCAGCAGCTTAGAGCGAGATCAGCCCCAGCATTTT. The entire variable domain, with the rest obtained from reference TRBV5-1 and TRBJ1-5, is as follows: KAGVTQTPRYLIKTRGQQVTLSCSPISGHRSVSWYQQTPGQGLQFLFEYFSETQRNKGNFPGRFSGRQFSNSRSEMNVSTLELGDSALYLCASSLERDQPQHFGDGTRLSIL.